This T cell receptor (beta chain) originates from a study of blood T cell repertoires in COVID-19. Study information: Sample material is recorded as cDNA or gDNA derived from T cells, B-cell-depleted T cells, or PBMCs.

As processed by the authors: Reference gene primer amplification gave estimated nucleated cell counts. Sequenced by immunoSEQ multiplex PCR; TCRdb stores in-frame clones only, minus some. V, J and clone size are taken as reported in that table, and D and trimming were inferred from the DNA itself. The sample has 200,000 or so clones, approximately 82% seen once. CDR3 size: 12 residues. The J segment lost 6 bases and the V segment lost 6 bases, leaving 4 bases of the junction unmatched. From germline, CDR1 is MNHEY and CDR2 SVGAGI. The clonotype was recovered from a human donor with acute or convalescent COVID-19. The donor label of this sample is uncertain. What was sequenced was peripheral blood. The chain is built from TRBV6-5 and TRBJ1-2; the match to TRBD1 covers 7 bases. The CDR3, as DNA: TGTGCCAGCAGCGAGGGGGCGAATGGCTACACCTTC. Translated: CASSEGANGYTF.